This T cell receptor beta chain is drawn from a study of blood T cell repertoires in COVID-19. The age range of participants was about 18 to 100 years, with residence in 20 to 25 US areas. Donors in Cohort 3 counted as recovered after two negative PCRs, clearance, or symptom resolution. The V gene lost 4 bases and the J gene lost 4 bases, with 10 bases spanning the gap. CDR1 and CDR2 from the germline V gene are LNHNV and YYDKDF (reference sequence). This CDR3 contains 13 residues. The assay was immunoSEQ multiplex PCR, and TCRdb's table has in-frame clones only and misses some. This sample has roughly 290,000 clones, with about nine tenths found just once.

Sample: PBMCs or T cells enriched from blood (not recorded which). This TCR was recovered from a middle-aged woman who had recovered from COVID-19. This chain uses TRBV15 with TRBJ1-2; D uncertain. The CDR3 region is CATSTPQRYGYTF. CDR3 nucleotide sequence: TGTGCCACCAGCACACCTCAGCGCTATGGCTACACCTTC.